Below, 29 T cell receptor beta chains from the same sample are listed, as sequenced in a study of early T cells in non-severe SARS-CoV-2 infection. TCRdb re-called the 5' RACE reads with MiXCR, one entry per CDR3 protein. This sample has around 72,000 distinct CDR3 sequences, with around 10% found just once. The specimen comprised whole blood, sampled at baseline. Every receptor here comes from an adult who was a healthcare worker with PCR-confirmed SARS-CoV-2 infection or an uninfected control (not recorded which).

The chain employs TRBV3-1 and TRBJ2-7; D unclear. The CDR3 covers 15 residues. Germline lookup yields CDR1 LGHDT and CDR2 YNNKEL (reference sequence). Trimming pared 1 base from V and 3 bases from J, leaving 13 bases between. The CDR3 reads CASSQGPEAHYEQYF. In DNA, the CDR3 is TGTGCCAGCAGCCAAGGGCCTGAAGCCCACTACGAGCAGTACTTC.

This clonotype came up many times. The chain combines TRBV10-3 with TRBJ1-1, with a tentative D call TRBD1 (5 bases). V was trimmed by 6 bases and J by 2 bases, leaving 16 bases between them. The CDR3 is 15 residues long. CDR1 is ENHRY, CDR2 SYGVKD, per germline. The chain's CDR3 is CAIRTDIGRNTEAFF. In DNA form, the CDR3 reads TGTGCCATCAGGACGGACATCGGGAGAAACACTGAAGCTTTCTTT.

This clonotype has more than one count but fewer than ten. The chain combines TRBV28 with TRBJ2-7; D is possibly TRBD1 or TRBD2 (5 bases each). Trimming stripped 10 bases from V and 0 bases from J, with 22 bases between. The CDR3 runs 16 residues. Germline V gives CDR1 MDHEN, CDR2 SYDVKM. The CDR3 coding sequence is TGTGCCACCCAGCTCCCGACCGCAGGGAGCTCCTACGAGCAGTACTTC. It translates to CATQLPTAGSSYEQYF. The complete variable domain, with remaining parts taken from reference TRBV28 and TRBJ2-7, reads DVKVTQSSRYLVKRTGEKVFLECVQDMDHENMFWYRQDPGLGLRLIYFSYDVKMKEKGDIPEGYSVSREKKERFSLILESASTNQTSMYLCATQLPTAGSSYEQYFGPGTRLTVT.

This clonotype was picked up a small number of times. The chain joins TRBV12-2 to TRBJ1-2. TRBV12-2 is a pseudogene. This CDR3 is built from 11 residues. CDR3: CASRLAGGYTF. CDR3 bases: TGTGCAAGTCGCCTCGCGGGGGGCTACACCTTC.

This clonotype was counted at least ten times. The J gene is TRBJ2-7, the V gene TRBV5-1; weak D call: TRBD2 (6 bases). The CDR3 length is 15 residues. Trimming removed 1 base from V and 4 bases from J, with 15 bases in between. CDR1 is SGHRS and CDR2 is YFSETQ in the germline V gene. CDR3 amino acids: CASSLSGTPPYEQYF. Here the CDR3 DNA reads TGCGCCAGCAGCTTGTCAGGGACTCCACCGTACGAGCAGTACTTC.

This clonotype has a handful of counts. The chain combines TRBV18 with TRBJ1-2, with D possibly matching TRBD1 (6 bases). Trimming took 6 bases from V and 2 from J, leaving 13 bases between them. CDR1 and CDR2 from the germline V gene are KGHSH and LQKENI. The CDR3 is 14 amino acids. The CDR3 DNA reads as TGTGCCAGCTCGCCAGGACAGCCGAACTATGGCTACACCTTC. The encoded protein is CASSPGQPNYGYTF.

The chain couples TRBV11-2 to TRBJ1-2; TRBD1 matches at 7 bases. With 5 bases clipped from V and 8 bases from J, the junction kept 8 bases outside the gene matches. Looked up from germline, CDR1 is SGHAT and CDR2 is FQNNGV. The CDR3 totals 13 residues. The CDR3 protein is CASSPTGLGGYTF. The CDR3 nucleotides read TGTGCCAGCAGCCCGACAGGGTTGGGCGGCTACACCTTC.

This clonotype has only a few counts. The V gene is TRBV29-1, the J gene TRBJ2-7; 7 bases are a match to TRBD2. Germline values: CDR1 SQVTM, CDR2 ANQGSEA. Germline trimming cut 1 base from V and 0 bases from J; bases unmatched to any gene: 3. The CDR3 covers 14 residues. For the CDR3, the DNA is TGCAGCGTTGAAGGGGGGGGACGCTCCTACGAGCAGTACTTC. It translates to CSVEGGGRSYEQYF.

This clonotype was counted ten times or more. The chain employs TRBV24-1 and TRBJ2-3; TRBD1 matches 9 bases. V was clipped by 3 bases and J by 0 bases; unmatched bases: 3. CDR3 length: 16 residues. Germline CDR1 is KGHDR and CDR2 is SFDVKD. CDR3 coding DNA: TGTGCCACCAGTGATCGGACAGGGGATAGCACAGATACGCAGTATTTT. Protein product: CATSDRTGDSTDTQYF.

This clonotype was counted a few times. The gene calls are TRBV7-2 and TRBJ2-6; TRBD1 or TRBD2 may be the D gene (5 bases each). Between the trimmed V and J ends, which lost 1 base and 2 bases, there was a span of 9 bases. The CDR3 contains 16 residues. Germline V gene sequence: CDR1 SGHTA, CDR2 FQGNSA. In nucleotides, the CDR3 is TGTGCCAGCAGCTTAGACGGGGCCGCTGGGGCCAACGTCCTGACTTTC. Amino acids: CASSLDGAAGANVLTF.

V and J are TRBV11-2 and TRBJ2-5; 8 bases match TRBD1. The CDR3 consists of 15 residues. The V and J ends lost 0 bases and 5 bases, in that order; junction bases with no gene match: 5. CDR1 and CDR2 (germline): SGHAT, FQNNGV. The CDR3 DNA follows: TGTGCCAGCAGCTTAGAGGCAGGGGGCGAGGAGACCCAGTACTTC. Amino acid sequence: CASSLEAGGEETQYF.

The sample holds a few counts of this clonotype. The chain employs TRBV12-3 or TRBV12-4 and TRBJ2-7; maybe TRBD1 (6 bases). The CDR3 runs to 14 residues. V lost 3 bases to trimming and J lost 2 bases, with 11 bases between them. This CDR3 is CASSFARGAYEQYF. In DNA form, the CDR3 reads TGTGCCAGCAGTTTCGCCAGGGGCGCCTACGAGCAGTACTTC.

This clonotype was counted between two and nine times. CDR3 residues: CSAPHYARNYGYTF. The CDR3 region has the DNA TGCAGTGCTCCCCATTATGCTCGAAACTATGGCTACACCTTC. The chain carries TRBV20-1 and TRBJ1-2; D remains unclear. CDR1 is DFQATT, CDR2 SNEGSKA, per germline (reference sequence). The V and J ends lost 5 bases and 2 bases respectively, with 15 bases between them. The CDR3 runs to 14 residues.

The genes are TRBV7-9 and TRBJ2-5; 9 bases line up with TRBD1. Per germline, CDR1 SEHNR and CDR2 FQNEAQ (reference sequence). The junction had 0 bases not matched to a gene; V was cut back by 3 bases and J by 1 base. The length of the CDR3 is 14 residues. DNA of the CDR3: TGTGCCAGCAGCTTGGACAGGGGCCAAGAGACCCAGTACTTC. It encodes CASSLDRGQETQYF.

The chain combines TRBV14 with TRBJ2-5; 10 bases fit TRBD2. V was pared by 1 base and J by 4 bases, with 6 bases of the junction left unmatched. CDR3 length: 16 amino acids. The germline gives CDR1 SGHDN, CDR2 FVKESK. In DNA form, the CDR3 reads TGTGCCAGCAGCCAAGCCCTGGGACTAGCGTTAGAGACCCAGTACTTC. Residues: CASSQALGLALETQYF.

The gene calls are TRBV5-1 and TRBJ2-5, with no clear D. Trimming removed 3 bases at V and 1 base at J, with 7 bases between. The CDR3 length is 13 residues. Germline V CDR1 and CDR2: SGHRS, YFSETQ. CDR3 amino acids: CASSSNSQETQYF. For the CDR3, the DNA is TGCGCCAGCAGCTCTAACAGCCAAGAGACCCAGTACTTC.

This clonotype was observed many times. J is TRBJ2-5 and V is TRBV5-1; D could derive from TRBD1 or TRBD2 (6 bases each). V lost 2 bases to trimming and J lost 3 bases, with 14 bases between them. Germline V lookup: CDR1 SGHRS, CDR2 YFSETQ. There are 15 residues in the CDR3. The CDR3 protein is CASSFNGGFKETQYF. DNA for the CDR3: TGCGCCAGCAGCTTTAACGGGGGCTTCAAAGAGACCCAGTACTTC.

This clonotype has only a few counts. The chain combines TRBV5-1 with TRBJ1-2, with D maybe TRBD1 (5 bases). V lost 4 bases, J lost 1 base, and 17 bases lay in between. This CDR3 has 16 residues. Germline loops: CDR1 SGHRS, CDR2 YFSETQ. The CDR3 is CASSLGPGDSNYGYTF. For the CDR3, the DNA is TGCGCCAGCAGCCTGGGCCCCGGCGACAGTAACTATGGCTACACCTTC.

This clonotype has only a few counts. The CDR3 DNA sequence: TGTGCCAGTAGCCCCCAGGGTTCAGTAGATACGCAGTATTTT. Its translation is CASSPQGSVDTQYF. This sequence joins TRBV19 and TRBJ2-3, with TRBD1 as a possible D gene (5 bases). The germline CDR1 and CDR2 sequences are LNHDA and SQIVND (reference sequence). CDR3 length equals 14 residues. Trimming pared 6 bases from V and 5 bases from J, leaving 15 bases between.

This rearrangement joins TRBV11-2 to TRBJ2-3, with 10 bases identical to TRBD2. The germline CDR1 and CDR2 sequences are SGHAT and FQNNGV. The length of the CDR3 is 16 residues. Trimming removed 5 bases from V and 10 bases from J; junction bases left unmatched: 15. Written as DNA, the CDR3 is TGTGCCAGCAGCGAACGGACTAGCGGTCTCCATCCTGCGCAGTATTTT. Protein: CASSERTSGLHPAQYF.

This clonotype was recorded a few times. The chain employs TRBV6-5 and TRBJ1-2; D might be TRBD1 (6 bases). The CDR3 length is 14 residues. Deletions cut 7 bases from V and 6 bases from J, with 18 bases between. Germline V gene sequence: CDR1 MNHEY, CDR2 SVGAGI. The chain's CDR3 is CASTDSTGRNGYTF. In nucleotides, the CDR3 is TGTGCCAGCACCGATTCCACAGGGCGGAATGGCTACACCTTC.

This clonotype was seen only a few times. The chain joins TRBV11-2 to TRBJ2-3; perhaps TRBD2 as D (7 bases). Germline-derived CDR1 and CDR2 are SGHAT and FQNNGV. V lost 0 bases and J lost 6, with 10 bases in between. This CDR3 is 14 amino acids long. As DNA, the CDR3 is TGTGCCAGCAGCTTAGAGGGGGGGGCCGATACGCAGTATTTT. Amino acids: CASSLEGGADTQYF.

This clonotype was recorded a few times. The V gene is TRBV30, the J gene TRBJ2-3; 10 nucleotides align to TRBD2. The germline V gene has CDR1 GTSNPN and CDR2 SVGIG (reference sequence). The CDR3 spans 15 residues. Losses at the gene ends were 3 bases for V and 4 bases for J; bases not matched to a gene: 7. CDR3 loop: CAWSLAGARSDTQYF. The CDR3 DNA reads TGTGCCTGGAGCCTAGCGGGGGCCCGATCAGATACGCAGTATTTT.

This clonotype was recorded many times. This chain uses TRBV11-2 with TRBJ2-1; D is uncertain. Trimming removed 2 bases at V and 7 bases at J, with 18 bases between. CDR1 SGHAT and CDR2 FQNNGV come from the germline V gene. The CDR3 totals 16 residues. This CDR3 reads CASSLSRRWGFNEQFF. CDR3 sequence (DNA): TGTGCCAGCAGCTTATCGAGGCGGTGGGGTTTTAATGAGCAGTTCTTC.

A few counts support this clonotype. The chain is built from TRBV11-3 and TRBJ2-3; no clear D gene. V lost 5 bases and J lost 1, with 16 bases in between. This CDR3 is built from 16 residues. Germline loops: CDR1 SGHNT, CDR2 YENEEA. Written as DNA, the CDR3 is TGTGCCAGCAGCCCAACCCCACGTTCAGGCACAGATACGCAGTATTTT. Translating gives CASSPTPRSGTDTQYF.

This clonotype was found many times. V gene TRBV27 combines with J gene TRBJ2-1; TRBD1 might be the D (6 bases). Trimming left V 6 bases short and J 9 bases short, with 12 bases between. The CDR3 is 12 residues long. Germline CDR1 and CDR2: MNHEY and SMNVEV (reference sequence). The CDR3 DNA sequence: TGTGCCAGCAGGGCAGGGGTGGGTGAGCAGTTCTTC. Its protein is CASRAGVGEQFF.

This clonotype was counted at least ten times. CDR3 region: CASGQATQETQYF. CDR3 DNA sequence: TGTGCCAGCGGACAGGCCACCCAAGAGACCCAGTACTTC. The rearrangement joins TRBV7-6 to TRBJ2-5; 7 nucleotides align to TRBD1. CDR1 SGHVS and CDR2 FNYEAQ come from the germline V gene. The V segment lost 8 bases and the J segment 1 base; nucleotides outside the gene matches: 4. The CDR3 covers 13 residues. Full variable domain (outside the CDR3, taken from reference TRBV7-6 and TRBJ2-5): GAGVSQSPRYKVTKRGQDVALRCDPISGHVSLYWYRQALGQGPEFLTYFNYEAQQDKSGLPNDRFSAERPEGSISTLTIQRTEQRDSAMYRCASGQATQETQYFGPGTRLLVL.

This chain connects TRBV27 to TRBJ1-5; D remains unclear. The CDR3 loop spans 14 amino acids. Germline CDR1 reads MNHEY; CDR2 reads SMNVEV (reference sequence). V lost 5 bases and J 3 bases, leaving 11 bases between the germline ends. The CDR3 region is CASSLQSPNQPQHF. The CDR3 DNA sequence: TGTGCCAGCAGTCTGCAGTCTCCCAATCAGCCCCAGCATTTT.

This rearrangement joins TRBV5-6 to TRBJ1-4, with TRBD1 as a possible D gene (6 bases). The V end lost 6 bases, the J end lost 8 bases, and 20 bases lay between the germline ends. Germline V gene lookup returns CDR1 SGHDT and CDR2 YYEEEE. CDR3 length: 15 amino acids. This CDR3 reads CASTLGQGLGEKLFF. The CDR3 DNA follows: TGTGCCAGCACCCTAGGCCAGGGGCTAGGAGAAAAACTGTTTTTT.